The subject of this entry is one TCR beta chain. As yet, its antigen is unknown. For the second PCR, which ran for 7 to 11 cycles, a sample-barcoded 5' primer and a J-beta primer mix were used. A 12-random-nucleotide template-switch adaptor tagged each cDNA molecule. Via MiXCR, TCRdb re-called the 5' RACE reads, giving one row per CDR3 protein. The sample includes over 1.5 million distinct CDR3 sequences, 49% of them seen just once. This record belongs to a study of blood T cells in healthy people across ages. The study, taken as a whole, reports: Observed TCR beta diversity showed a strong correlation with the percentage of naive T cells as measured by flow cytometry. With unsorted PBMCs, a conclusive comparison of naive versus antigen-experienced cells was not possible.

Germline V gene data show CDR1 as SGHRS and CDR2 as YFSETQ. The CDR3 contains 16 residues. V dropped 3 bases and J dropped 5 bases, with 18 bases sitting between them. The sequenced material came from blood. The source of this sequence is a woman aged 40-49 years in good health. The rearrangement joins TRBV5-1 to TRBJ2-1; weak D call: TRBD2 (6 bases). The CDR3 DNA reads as TGCGCCAGCAGCTCCCCGGGACTCAAGACCCACAATGAGCAGTTCTTC. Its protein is CASSSPGLKTHNEQFF.